These 9 T cell receptor beta chains were all obtained from the same sample, sequenced in a study of T cell responses to AZD1222 COVID-19 vaccine. Method: immunoSEQ multiplex PCR; TCRdb's copy keeps in-frame clones and lacks some. The sample records about 120,000 clones, roughly 88% being singletons. The source was peripheral blood, collected on day 0 of MenACWY control vaccination. These receptor sequences come from an adult in good health.

The chain joins TRBV20-1 to TRBJ2-1; D is possibly TRBD2 (5 bases). The V gene lost 4 bases and the J gene lost 0 bases, with 13 bases spanning the gap. Germline V CDR1 and CDR2: DFQATT, SNEGSKA (reference sequence). The CDR3 spans 15 residues. CDR3 in amino acids: CSAIEGISSYNEQFF. The CDR3 nucleotides read TGCAGTGCTATTGAGGGAATTAGCTCCTACAATGAGCAGTTCTTC.

This sequence joins TRBV4-1 and TRBJ2-7; D is uncertain. This CDR3 has 16 amino acids. The V end was cut by 1 base, the J end by 2 bases, with 15 bases between. From germline, CDR1 is MGHRA and CDR2 YSYEKL. This chain's CDR3 is CASSQAQGPNTYEQYF. The DNA of the CDR3 is TGCGCCAGCAGCCAAGCACAAGGACCTAATACCTACGAGCAGTACTTC.

CDR3 coding DNA: TGTGCCAGCAGCTTGGGTTGGGGGGGTAGCACAGATACGCAGTATTTT. Protein product: CASSLGWGGSTDTQYF. This chain joins TRBV7-2 and TRBJ2-3; TRBD2 matches 7 bases. CDR1 is SGHTA and CDR2 is FQGNSA in the germline V gene. The CDR3 totals 16 residues. V was pared by 3 bases and J by 0 bases, with 6 bases of the junction left unmatched. Variable domain in full (rest from reference TRBV7-2 and TRBJ2-3): GAGVSQSPSNKVTEKGKDVELRCDPISGHTALYWYRQSLGQGLEFLIYFQGNSAPDKSGLPSDRFSAERTGGSVSTLTIQRTQQEDSAVYLCASSLGWGGSTDTQYFGPGTRLTVL.

This clone was seen a single time. J is TRBJ2-1 and V is TRBV27; D gene ambiguous. The CDR3 totals 17 residues. Trimming removed 5 bases at V and 1 base at J, with 18 bases between. The germline gives CDR1 MNHEY, CDR2 SMNVEV (reference sequence). The CDR3 DNA reads TGTGCCAGCAGTCCCCTAGGTACGCACGTATCCTACAATGAGCAGTTCTTC. This sequence encodes CASSPLGTHVSYNEQFF.

J is TRBJ1-6 and V is TRBV12-3 or TRBV12-4; weak D call: TRBD1 (5 bases). Trimming took 5 bases from V and 10 from J, leaving 12 bases between them. CDR3 length: 13 amino acids. The CDR3 loop reads CASSIRTGSPLHF. Written as DNA, the CDR3 is TGTGCCAGCAGTATCCGAACAGGATCACCCCTCCACTTT.

The rearrangement joins TRBV4-1 to TRBJ2-7; TRBD1 or TRBD2 may be the D gene (5 bases each). The V end was cut by 3 bases, the J end by 1 base, with 13 bases between. The CDR3 loop spans 15 amino acids. Germline V gene data show CDR1 as MGHRA and CDR2 as YSYEKL. The CDR3 region is CASSQVGGGSYEQYF. DNA for the CDR3: TGCGCCAGCAGCCAGGTCGGTGGGGGTTCCTACGAGCAGTACTTC.

In DNA, the CDR3 is TGTGCCAGCAGCTTCCGGGACAGGGTCAATCAGCCCCAGCATTTT. Translating it yields CASSFRDRVNQPQHF. V and J are TRBV5-6 and TRBJ1-5; 9 bases agree with TRBD1. Per the germline V gene, CDR1 is SGHDT and CDR2 is YYEEEE. Trimming at V came to 2 bases and at J to 3 bases, leaving 3 bases not matched to a gene. There are 15 residues in the CDR3. Together with reference TRBV5-6 and TRBJ1-5, the CDR3 gives the full variable domain: DAGVTQSPTHLIKTRGQQVTLRCSPKSGHDTVSWYQQALGQGPQFIFQYYEEEERQRGNFPDRFSGHQFPNYSSELNVNALLLGDSALYLCASSFRDRVNQPQHFGDGTRLSIL.

The gene calls are TRBV11-2 and TRBJ1-4; no clear D. Trimming took off 3 bases at V and 7 bases at J, with 9 bases between the two ends. The CDR3 contains 13 residues. Germline V gene data show CDR1 as SGHAT and CDR2 as FQNNGV. The DNA of the CDR3 is TGTGCCAGCAGCTTGGGTCTGGGTGAAAAACTGTTTTTT. Amino acids: CASSLGLGEKLFF.

J is TRBJ1-2 and V is TRBV10-1, with 7 bases aligning to TRBD1. Per germline, CDR1 WNHNN and CDR2 SYGVQD (reference sequence). V lost 9 bases, J lost 2 bases, and 6 bases stayed unmatched. The CDR3 extends over 13 amino acids. Here the CDR3 DNA reads TGCGCCAGGGGGACAGACCGGAACTATGGCTACACCTTC. This codes for CARGTDRNYGYTF.